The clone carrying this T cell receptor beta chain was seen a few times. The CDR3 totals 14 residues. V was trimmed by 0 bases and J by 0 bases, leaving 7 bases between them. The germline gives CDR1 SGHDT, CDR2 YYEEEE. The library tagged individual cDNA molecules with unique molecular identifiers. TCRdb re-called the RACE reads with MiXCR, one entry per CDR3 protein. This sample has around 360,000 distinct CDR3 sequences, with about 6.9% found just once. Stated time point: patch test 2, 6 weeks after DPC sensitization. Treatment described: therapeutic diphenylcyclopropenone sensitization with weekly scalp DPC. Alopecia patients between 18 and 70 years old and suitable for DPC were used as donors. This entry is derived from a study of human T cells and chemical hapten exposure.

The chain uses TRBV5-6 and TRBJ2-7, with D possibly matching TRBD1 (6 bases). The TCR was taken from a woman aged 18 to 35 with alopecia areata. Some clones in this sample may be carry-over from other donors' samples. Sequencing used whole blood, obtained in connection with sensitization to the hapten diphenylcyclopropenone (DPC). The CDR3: CASSLGGHSYEQYF. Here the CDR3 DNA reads TGTGCCAGCAGCTTGGGGGGACACTCCTACGAGCAGTACTTC. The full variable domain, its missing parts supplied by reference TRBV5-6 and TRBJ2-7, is DAGVTQSPTHLIKTRGQQVTLRCSPKSGHDTVSWYQQALGQGPQFIFQYYEEEERQRGNFPDRFSGHQFPNYSSELNVNALLLGDSALYLCASSLGGHSYEQYFGPGTRLTVT.